This TCR beta chain was sequenced for a study of cytomegalovirus exposure and HLA in healthy donors. Looking at the study overall: Of a few hundred genotyped donors, roughly 81% grouped in the Caucasian-associated ancestry cluster.

General study points: Later, an analysis showed that TCR beta chains associated with HLA were more clonally expanded than others that were equally common.

13 Jbeta primers and 60 Vbeta primers were used for the PCR. Under the authors' procedure: Roughly 76 million unique TCR beta chains, some 9.9 million of them shared, were counted by a later analysis. TCRdb's table, derived via immunoSEQ multiplex PCR, lists solely in-frame clones and lacks some. Clone size and the V and J calls come from that table; the DNA yielded D and trimming. The table shows 150,000 to 180,000 clones, with around 75% occurring only once. A word on this clone: The antigen is unknown.

CDR3 length equals 15 residues. Germline CDR1 SGHKS, CDR2 YYEKEE (reference sequence). The TCR sequence derives from a man younger than 45 in good health and CMV-seropositive. Sequences were obtained from PBMCs. The chain employs TRBV5-5 and TRBJ2-7, with a weak D call TRBD2 (5 bases). The chain's CDR3 is CAVFVGGMKFYEQYF. The DNA for the CDR3 is TGTGCTGTTTTTGTAGGAGGTATGAAGTTCTACGAGCAGTACTTC.